This entry lists 18 T cell receptor beta chains sequenced from one sample in a study of CD8+CD57+ T cells in acquired aplastic anemia. Sequencing involved patients with CD8+CD57+ cell expansion previously shown by flow cytometry. Profiles of TCR beta VDJ and CDR3 were generated from a genomic DNA template. TCRdb analysed the reads with MiXCR anew, one entry per CDR3 protein. The sample yields some 150,000 distinct CDR3 sequences, about 70% seen once. The specimen sequenced was sorted CD4+, CD8+, or CD8+CD57+ T cells (not recorded which) from PBMCs. The origin of the receptors is a human donor with aplastic anemia.

The chain carries TRBV7-2 and TRBJ2-7; D tentatively reads TRBD1 or TRBD2 (5 bases each). V shed 3 bases and J shed 6 bases, with 18 bases lying between them. The CDR3 covers 15 residues. Germline CDR1 SGHTA, CDR2 FQGNSA. The CDR3 loop reads CASSLGETPTLEQYF. The CDR3 region has the DNA TGTGCCAGCAGCTTGGGGGAGACGCCCACCCTCGAGCAGTACTTC.

The chain has TRBV7-2 and TRBJ1-1; D may be TRBD1 (5 bases). The germline V gene has CDR1 SGHTA and CDR2 FQGNSA. This CDR3 contains 15 residues. The ends were cut back, 6 bases at V and 5 bases at J, with 19 bases in the middle. The CDR3 DNA follows: TGTGCCAGCAGTCCCGCGGGGGGGGTTAGGACTGAAGCTTTCTTT. It translates to CASSPAGGVRTEAFF.

As for this clonotype: This could be a read error, since a much larger clone is one nucleotide away. This chain's CDR3 is CASSPERQPRSYNERFF. CDR3 DNA sequence: TGTGCCAGCAGCCCGGAGAGACAGCCTCGCTCCTACAATGAGCGGTTCTTC. The J gene is TRBJ2-1, the V gene TRBV9; TRBD1 might be the D (5 bases). Per germline, CDR1 SGDLS and CDR2 YYNGEE. CDR3 length: 17 amino acids.

V and J are TRBV19 and TRBJ2-1, with D perhaps TRBD2 (6 bases). CDR3 length equals 15 residues. Trimming cost V 6 bases and J 0 bases, with 12 bases left between them. Per the germline V gene, CDR1 is LNHDA and CDR2 is SQIVND (reference sequence). The DNA of the CDR3 is TGTGCCAGTAGCGCTAGCGCGAGCTCCTACAATGAGCAGTTCTTC. The encoded protein is CASSASASSYNEQFF.

This clonotype has more than one count but fewer than ten. V gene TRBV4-3 combines with J gene TRBJ2-7; possibly TRBD1 for D (6 bases). Trimming cost V 3 bases and J 4 bases, with 13 bases left between them. The CDR3 totals 14 residues. Germline CDR1 and CDR2: LGHNA and YSLEER. In nucleotides, the CDR3 is TGCGCCAGCAGCCAGCGCACAGGGAAGTACGAGCAGTACTTC. Amino acids: CASSQRTGKYEQYF.

This clonotype appeared a few times. The CDR3 is CASSATSGVVNTGELFF. CDR3 bases: TGTGCCAGCAGTGCGACTAGCGGAGTGGTGAACACCGGGGAGCTGTTTTTT. The chain combines TRBV12-3 or TRBV12-4 with TRBJ2-2; the match to TRBD2 covers 9 bases. The V and J ends lost 5 bases and 1 base, in that order; junction bases with no gene match: 8. This CDR3 spans 17 amino acids.

J is TRBJ1-2 and V is TRBV7-2; TRBD1 aligns across 9 bases. V lost 4 bases to trimming and J lost 5 bases; unmatched junction nucleotides: 11. CDR1 and CDR2 (germline): SGHTA, FQGNSA. This CDR3 region has 16 residues. Here the CDR3 DNA reads TGTGCCAGCAGCTCTGACTCCGGGACAGGGAAATATGGCTACACCTTC. Translating gives CASSSDSGTGKYGYTF.

The chain links TRBV20-1 to TRBJ2-3; D remains ambiguous. This CDR3 contains 13 residues. The germline V and J ends were trimmed by 5 bases and 3 bases, with 12 bases remaining between them. Germline lookup yields CDR1 DFQATT and CDR2 SNEGSKA (reference sequence). CDR3 DNA: TGCAGTGCTCTATTGACTCTGACAGATACGCAGTATTTT. Protein: CSALLTLTDTQYF.

This clonotype was seen a few times. This chain connects TRBV29-1 to TRBJ2-1; possibly TRBD1 or TRBD2 for D (5 bases each). The germline gives CDR1 SQVTM, CDR2 ANQGSEA. The CDR3 length is 16 residues. Trimming pared 0 bases from V and 5 bases from J, leaving 17 bases between. For the CDR3, the DNA is TGCAGCGTTGAAGATCGAATTCGGGACGGAGACAATGAGCAGTTCTTC. As protein: CSVEDRIRDGDNEQFF.

V and J are TRBV7-8 and TRBJ1-1; TRBD1 aligns across 9 bases. The CDR3 extends over 18 amino acids. J was trimmed by 2 bases and V by 1 base; bases with no gene match: 11. Germline CDR1 is SGHVS and CDR2 is FQNEAQ. The chain's CDR3 is CASSLGGTGRTGNTEAFF. CDR3 DNA sequence: TGTGCCAGCAGCTTAGGTGGGACAGGGCGAACGGGTAACACTGAAGCTTTCTTT.

This rearrangement joins TRBV20-1 to TRBJ1-1; tentatively, D is TRBD1 (5 bases). CDR1 and CDR2 from the germline V gene are DFQATT and SNEGSKA (reference sequence). Between the trimmed V and J ends, which lost 2 bases and 5 bases, there was a span of 12 bases. This CDR3 has 13 amino acids. CDR3 DNA sequence: TGCAGTGCTAGAATCCACGAGGGGACTGAAGCTTTCTTT. This encodes CSARIHEGTEAFF.

The V gene is TRBV7-2, the J gene TRBJ1-1; D is possibly TRBD1 (6 bases). Germline V CDR1 and CDR2: SGHTA, FQGNSA. Trimming cost V 3 bases and J 7 bases, with 15 bases left between them. This CDR3 has 14 amino acids. CDR3 sequence (DNA): TGTGCCAGCAGCTTGTTACAGGGATCTTTTGAAGCTTTCTTT. This gives the protein CASSLLQGSFEAFF.

This clonotype was detected only once. The chain combines TRBV24-1 with TRBJ1-1; D remains ambiguous. Germline V gene lookup returns CDR1 KGHDR and CDR2 SFDVKD. There are 14 residues in the CDR3. V lost 8 bases and J lost 0, with 12 bases in between. The CDR3: CATIVTPMNTEAFF. CDR3 nucleotide sequence: TGTGCCACCATAGTGACACCCATGAACACTGAAGCTTTCTTT.

In nucleotides, the CDR3 is TGTGCCAGCAGCCCTCACGGGGTCAATTACGAGCAGTACTTC. As protein: CASSPHGVNYEQYF. The chain links TRBV11-2 to TRBJ2-7; perhaps TRBD2 as D (5 bases). V was clipped by 5 bases and J by 4 bases, with 15 bases between them. Germline V lookup: CDR1 SGHAT, CDR2 FQNNGV. This CDR3 is 14 amino acids long.

V usage is TRBV19 and J usage is TRBJ2-2; 10 bases are a match to TRBD2. V lost 3 bases to trimming and J lost 6 bases; unmatched junction nucleotides: 7. In germline, CDR1 is LNHDA, CDR2 SQIVND (reference sequence). The CDR3 spans 16 residues. CDR3 sequence reads: CASSMGSGRAPGELFF. The CDR3 DNA reads as TGTGCCAGTAGTATGGGAAGCGGGAGGGCCCCCGGGGAGCTGTTTTTT.

V and J are TRBV5-8 and TRBJ1-6, with D possibly TRBD1 on 6 matching bases. Germline V lookup: CDR1 SGHTS, CDR2 YDEGEE. The CDR3 covers 14 residues. With 2 bases removed from V and 7 bases from J, the gap between germline ends came to 10 bases. The CDR3, as DNA: TGTGCCAGCAGCTTACGACAGGCCAATTCACCCCTCCACTTT. It is translated as CASSLRQANSPLHF.

The chain couples TRBV5-1 to TRBJ2-7; 8 positions match TRBD1. CDR1 is SGHRS, CDR2 YFSETQ, per germline. CDR3 size: 17 residues. After removal of 4 bases from V and 2 bases from J, the junction contained 14 bases not matched to a gene. DNA for the CDR3: TGCGCCAGCAGCCTCCGCATGACAGGGGACCTTACCTACGAGCAGTACTTC. Its protein is CASSLRMTGDLTYEQYF.

This clonotype was counted at least ten times. V is TRBV20-1 and J is TRBJ1-1; no reliable D call. The CDR3 has 14 residues. With 1 base removed from V and 5 bases from J, the gap between germline ends came to 14 bases. In germline, CDR1 is DFQATT, CDR2 SNEGSKA (reference sequence). The CDR3 loop is CSARGSGSETEAFF. DNA for the CDR3: TGCAGTGCTAGAGGGTCCGGGTCCGAAACTGAAGCTTTCTTT.